This T cell receptor beta chain was retrieved from a study of PD-1 blockade in classical Hodgkin lymphoma. Broader study findings: Nothing has yet pinned down what causes the repertoire differences, possibly disease activity or prior therapy. Newly diagnosed and completely responding patients shared comparable baseline diversity. Whereas CD4+ TCR diversity had risen significantly by C4D1, CD8+ TCR diversity had not. Relapsed/refractory patients reportedly had the lowest baseline TCR diversity, below newly diagnosed patients, who were below healthy donors.

This CDR3 has 18 residues. Germline V gives CDR1 MNHEY, CDR2 SMNVEV (reference sequence). The V end lost 0 bases, the J end lost 6 bases, and 23 bases lay between the germline ends. Time point here: cycle 4 day 1 (C4D1), after around six weeks of nivolumab. With no exception, relapse followed autologous stem cell transplantation in all patients, and brentuximab vedotin exposure varied. Remarks on this clone: The antigen is unknown.

Profiling relied on immunoSEQ multiplex PCR, and the TCRdb table lists in-frame clones only, not all of them. The repertoire holds roughly 49,000 clones, around 90% seen once, with about 15% in the top ten. The chain is built from TRBV27 and TRBJ1-2; D gene uncertain. The source is a human donor with classical Hodgkin lymphoma. This sample comprised peripheral blood mononuclear cells (PBMCs), obtained before the fourth cycle of nivolumab. CDR3 nucleotide sequence: TGTGCCAGCAGTTTATCGTCCCCTTGGCAGCTCCCTAATAATGGCTACACCTTC. Translated: CASSLSSPWQLPNNGYTF.